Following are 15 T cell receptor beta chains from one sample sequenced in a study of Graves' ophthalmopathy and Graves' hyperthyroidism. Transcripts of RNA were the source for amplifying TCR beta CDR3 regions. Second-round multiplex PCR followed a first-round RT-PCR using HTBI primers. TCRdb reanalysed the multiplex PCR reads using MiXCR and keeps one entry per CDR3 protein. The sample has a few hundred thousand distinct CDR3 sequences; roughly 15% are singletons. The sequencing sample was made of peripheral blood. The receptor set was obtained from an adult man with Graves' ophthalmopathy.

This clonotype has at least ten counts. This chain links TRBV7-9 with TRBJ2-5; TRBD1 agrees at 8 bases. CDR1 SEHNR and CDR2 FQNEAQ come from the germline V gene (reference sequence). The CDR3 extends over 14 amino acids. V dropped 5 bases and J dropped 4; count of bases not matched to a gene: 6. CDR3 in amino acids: CASSHRTGLETQYF. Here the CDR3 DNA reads TGTGCCAGCAGCCACCGGACAGGGCTAGAGACCCAGTACTTC.

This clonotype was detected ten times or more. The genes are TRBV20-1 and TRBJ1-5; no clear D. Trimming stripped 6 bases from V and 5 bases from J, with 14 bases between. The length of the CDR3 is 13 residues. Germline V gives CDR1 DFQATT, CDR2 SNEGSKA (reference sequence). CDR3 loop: CSAYVRLDQPQHF. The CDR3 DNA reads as TGCAGTGCCTATGTCCGCCTTGATCAGCCCCAGCATTTT.

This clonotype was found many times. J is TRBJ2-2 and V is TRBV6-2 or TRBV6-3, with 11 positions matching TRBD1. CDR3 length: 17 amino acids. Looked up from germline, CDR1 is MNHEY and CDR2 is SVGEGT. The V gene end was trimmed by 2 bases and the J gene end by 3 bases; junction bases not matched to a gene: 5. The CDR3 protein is CASSYEDRGQDTGELFF. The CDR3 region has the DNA TGTGCCAGCAGTTACGAGGACAGGGGGCAGGACACCGGGGAGCTGTTTTTT.

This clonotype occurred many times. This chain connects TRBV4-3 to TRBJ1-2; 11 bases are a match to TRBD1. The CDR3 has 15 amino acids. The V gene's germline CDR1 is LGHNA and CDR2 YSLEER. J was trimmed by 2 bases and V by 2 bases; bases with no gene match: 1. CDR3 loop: CASSQRTGGNYGYTF. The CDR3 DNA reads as TGCGCCAGCAGCCAAAGGACAGGGGGCAACTATGGCTACACCTTC.

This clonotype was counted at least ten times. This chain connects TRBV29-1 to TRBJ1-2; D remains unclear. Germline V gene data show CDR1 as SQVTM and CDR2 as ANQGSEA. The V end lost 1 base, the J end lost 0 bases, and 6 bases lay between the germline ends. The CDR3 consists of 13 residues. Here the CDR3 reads CSVEGHTNYGYTF. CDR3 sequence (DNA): TGCAGCGTTGAAGGACATACTAACTATGGCTACACCTTC. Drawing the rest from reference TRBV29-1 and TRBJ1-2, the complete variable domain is SAVISQKPSRDICQRGTSLTIQCQVDSQVTMMFWYRQQPGQSLTLIATANQGSEATYESGFVIDKFPISRPNLTFSTLTVSNMSPEDSSIYLCSVEGHTNYGYTFGSGTRLTVV.

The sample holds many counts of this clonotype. The DNA for the CDR3 is TGTGCCAGCTCACCATTGGGCAGAAACTCCTACGAGCAGTACTTC. Protein sequence: CASSPLGRNSYEQYF. The chain recombines TRBV18 with TRBJ2-7; D ambiguous. CDR3 length: 15 amino acids. Looked up from germline, CDR1 is KGHSH and CDR2 is LQKENI. V was pared by 2 bases and J by 0 bases, with 11 bases between. Supplemented by reference TRBV18 and TRBJ2-7, the full variable domain reads NAGVMQNPRHLVRRRGQEARLRCSPMKGHSHVYWYRQLPEEGLKFMVYLQKENIIDESGMPKERFSAEFPKEGPSILRIQQVVRGDSAAYFCASSPLGRNSYEQYFGPGTRLTVT.

The CDR3 protein is CASISFRDVYGYTF. CDR3 DNA: TGTGCCAGCATTAGTTTCCGGGACGTCTATGGCTACACCTTC. The rearrangement links TRBV28 to TRBJ1-2; D may be TRBD1 (5 bases). Per the germline V gene, CDR1 is MDHEN and CDR2 is SYDVKM. Trimming removed 7 bases from V and 4 bases from J, with 16 bases in between. CDR3 length: 14 residues.

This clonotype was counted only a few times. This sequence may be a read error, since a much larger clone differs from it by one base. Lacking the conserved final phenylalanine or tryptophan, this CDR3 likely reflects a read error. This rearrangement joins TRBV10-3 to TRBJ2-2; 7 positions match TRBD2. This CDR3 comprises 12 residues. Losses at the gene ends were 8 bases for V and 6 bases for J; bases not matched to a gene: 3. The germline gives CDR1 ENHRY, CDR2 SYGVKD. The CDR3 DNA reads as TGTGCCATCGGCCGGGGGGCCGGGGAGCTGTTTATT. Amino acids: CAIGRGAGELFI.

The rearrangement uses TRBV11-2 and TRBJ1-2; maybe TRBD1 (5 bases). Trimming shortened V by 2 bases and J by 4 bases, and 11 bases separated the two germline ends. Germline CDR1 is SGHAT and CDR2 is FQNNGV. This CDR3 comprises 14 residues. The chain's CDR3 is CASSLRTGTYGYTF. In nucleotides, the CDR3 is TGTGCCAGCAGCTTACGGACCGGGACCTATGGCTACACCTTC.

The CDR3 loop is CASSFLGGAGELFF. Here the CDR3 DNA reads TGTGCCAGCAGTTTCCTCGGGGGGGCCGGGGAGCTGTTTTTT. The rearrangement links TRBV12-3 or TRBV12-4 to TRBJ2-2; TRBD2 matches 8 bases. There are 14 residues in the CDR3. V was pared by 3 bases and J by 6 bases, with 3 bases of the junction left unmatched.

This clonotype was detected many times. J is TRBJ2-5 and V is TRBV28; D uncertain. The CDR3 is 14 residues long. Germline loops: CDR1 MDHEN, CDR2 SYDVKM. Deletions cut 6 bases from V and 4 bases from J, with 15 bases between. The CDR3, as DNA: TGTGCCAGCAGCCCTTCTGGGGTAACAGAGACCCAGTACTTC. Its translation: CASSPSGVTETQYF.

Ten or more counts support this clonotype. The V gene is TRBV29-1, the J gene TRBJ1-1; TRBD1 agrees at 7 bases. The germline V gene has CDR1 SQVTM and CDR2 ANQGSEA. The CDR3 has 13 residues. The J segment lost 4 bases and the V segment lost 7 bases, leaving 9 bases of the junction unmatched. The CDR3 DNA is TGCAGCGCCAGGGGGTTTTGGAGCACTGAAGCTTTCTTT. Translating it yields CSARGFWSTEAFF.

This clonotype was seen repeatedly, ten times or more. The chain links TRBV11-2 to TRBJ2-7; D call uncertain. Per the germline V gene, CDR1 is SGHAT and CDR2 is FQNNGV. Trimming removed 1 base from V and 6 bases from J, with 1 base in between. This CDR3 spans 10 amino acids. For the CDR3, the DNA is TGTGCCAGCAGCTTAGTCGAGCAGTACTTC. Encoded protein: CASSLVEQYF.

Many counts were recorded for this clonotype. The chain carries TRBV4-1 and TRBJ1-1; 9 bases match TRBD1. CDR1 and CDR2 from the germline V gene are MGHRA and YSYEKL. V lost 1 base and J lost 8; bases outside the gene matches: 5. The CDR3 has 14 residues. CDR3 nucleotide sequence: TGCGCCAGCAGCCAAGGACAGGGGGACGGCGAAGCTTTCTTT. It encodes CASSQGQGDGEAFF.

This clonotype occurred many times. The CDR3 spells CASSLAGGNYEQYF. CDR3 bases: TGTGCCAGCAGCTTGGCAGGGGGAAACTACGAGCAGTACTTC. This chain uses TRBV5-6 with TRBJ2-7, with 7 bases that match TRBD1. The CDR3 has 14 amino acids. Germline values: CDR1 SGHDT, CDR2 YYEEEE. V was pared by 0 bases and J by 3 bases, with 3 bases of the junction left unmatched.